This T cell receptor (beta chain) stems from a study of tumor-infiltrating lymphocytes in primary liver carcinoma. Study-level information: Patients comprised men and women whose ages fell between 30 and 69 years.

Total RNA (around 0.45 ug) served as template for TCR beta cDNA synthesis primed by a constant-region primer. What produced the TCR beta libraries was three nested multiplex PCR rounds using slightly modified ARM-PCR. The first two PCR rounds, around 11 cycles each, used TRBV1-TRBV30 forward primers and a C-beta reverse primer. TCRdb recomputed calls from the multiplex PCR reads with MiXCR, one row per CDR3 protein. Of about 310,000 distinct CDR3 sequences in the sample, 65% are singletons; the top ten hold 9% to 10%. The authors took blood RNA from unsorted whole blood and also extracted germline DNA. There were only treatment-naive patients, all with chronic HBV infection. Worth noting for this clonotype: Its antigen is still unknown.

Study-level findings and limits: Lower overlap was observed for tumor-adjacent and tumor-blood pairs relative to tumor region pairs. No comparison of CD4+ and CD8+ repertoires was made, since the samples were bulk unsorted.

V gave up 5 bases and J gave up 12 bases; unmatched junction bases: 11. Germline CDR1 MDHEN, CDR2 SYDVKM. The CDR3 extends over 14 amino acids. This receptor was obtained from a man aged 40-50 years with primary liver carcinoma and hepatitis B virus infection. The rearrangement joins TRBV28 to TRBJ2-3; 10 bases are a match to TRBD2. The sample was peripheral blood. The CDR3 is CASSPREEREGQYF. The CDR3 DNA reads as TGTGCCAGCAGTCCGCGAGAGGAGCGGGAGGGCCAGTATTTT.